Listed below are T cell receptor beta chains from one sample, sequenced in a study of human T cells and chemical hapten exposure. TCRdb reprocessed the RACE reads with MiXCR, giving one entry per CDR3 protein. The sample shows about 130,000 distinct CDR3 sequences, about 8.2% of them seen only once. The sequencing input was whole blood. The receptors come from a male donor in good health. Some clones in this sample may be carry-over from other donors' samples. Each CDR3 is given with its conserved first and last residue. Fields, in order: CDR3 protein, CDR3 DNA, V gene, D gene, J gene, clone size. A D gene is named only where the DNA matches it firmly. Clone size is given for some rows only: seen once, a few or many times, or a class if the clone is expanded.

CDR3aa: CASSEGTEQETQYF
CDR3nt: TGTGCCAGCAGTGAAGGGACAGAGCAAGAGACCCAGTACTTC
v_gene: TRBV2
d_gene: .
j_gene: TRBJ2-5
abundance: few

CDR3aa: CASSENLAGVLETQYF
CDR3nt: TGTGCCAGCAGTGAAAATCTAGCGGGAGTCCTGGAGACCCAGTACTTC
v_gene: TRBV2
d_gene: TRBD2
j_gene: TRBJ2-5
abundance: few

CDR3aa: CASSQDLSIPEQFF
CDR3nt: TGTGCCAGCAGCCAAGACCTCTCAATTCCCGAGCAGTTCTTC
v_gene: TRBV14
d_gene: .
j_gene: TRBJ2-1
abundance: many

CDR3aa: CASSSSSGGSPDTQYF
CDR3nt: TGCGCCAGCAGCTCTTCTAGCGGGGGGAGCCCAGATACGCAGTATTTT
v_gene: TRBV5-1
d_gene: TRBD2
j_gene: TRBJ2-3
abundance: .

CDR3aa: CASSQDRGESTEAFF
CDR3nt: TGCGCCAGCAGCCAAGATCGAGGTGAGAGCACTGAAGCTTTCTTT
v_gene: TRBV4-3
d_gene: .
j_gene: TRBJ1-1
abundance: many

CDR3aa: CASSHPPGNTGELFF
CDR3nt: TGTGCCAGCAGCCACCCCCCAGGGAACACCGGGGAGCTGTTTTTT
v_gene: TRBV11-1
d_gene: .
j_gene: TRBJ2-2
abundance: .

CDR3aa: CASSVVSGTFTGELFF
CDR3nt: TGTGCCAGCAGCGTAGTTAGTGGGACCTTCACCGGGGAGCTGTTTTTT
v_gene: TRBV9
d_gene: .
j_gene: TRBJ2-2
abundance: few

CDR3aa: CSARTGTGVNYGYTF
CDR3nt: TGCAGTGCTAGGACCGGGACAGGAGTAAACTATGGCTACACCTTC
v_gene: TRBV20-1
d_gene: TRBD1
j_gene: TRBJ1-2
abundance: .

CDR3aa: CASGLVGLGGQEETQYF
CDR3nt: TGTGCTAGTGGTTTGGTCGGACTAGGAGGGCAAGAAGAGACCCAGTACTTC
v_gene: TRBV12-5
d_gene: TRBD2
j_gene: TRBJ2-5
abundance: few

CDR3aa: CASSLARLSTSGGDEQFF
CDR3nt: TGTGCCAGCAGCTTAGCGAGGCTTTCGACTAGCGGGGGGGATGAGCAGTTCTTC
v_gene: TRBV7-2
d_gene: TRBD2
j_gene: TRBJ2-1
abundance: .

CDR3aa: CASSQDPLTGEQYF
CDR3nt: TGCGCCAGCAGCCAAGATCCCCTCACGGGCGAGCAGTACTTC
v_gene: TRBV4-1
d_gene: .
j_gene: TRBJ2-7
abundance: .

CDR3aa: CSARAGADIPNTEAFF
CDR3nt: TGCAGTGCTAGAGCAGGGGCCGATATTCCGAACACTGAAGCTTTCTTT
v_gene: TRBV20-1
d_gene: .
j_gene: TRBJ1-1
abundance: .

CDR3aa: CASSLSGAYNEQFF
CDR3nt: TGTGCCAGCAGCTTAAGCGGGGCCTACAATGAGCAGTTCTTC
v_gene: TRBV11-1
d_gene: TRBD2
j_gene: TRBJ2-1
abundance: many

CDR3aa: CASSQEYPGGYNEQFF
CDR3nt: TGCGCCAGCAGCCAAGAATATCCGGGGGGCTACAATGAGCAGTTCTTC
v_gene: TRBV4-1
d_gene: TRBD2
j_gene: TRBJ2-1
abundance: .

CDR3aa: CASSLGGTSREQYF
CDR3nt: TGTGCCAGCAGCTTAGGGGGAACCTCCCGCGAGCAGTACTTC
v_gene: TRBV11-2
d_gene: .
j_gene: TRBJ2-7
abundance: few

CDR3aa: CASGLGLAGGEEQFF
CDR3nt: TGTGCTAGTGGTTTAGGCCTAGCGGGAGGAGAGGAGCAGTTCTTC
v_gene: TRBV12-5
d_gene: TRBD2
j_gene: TRBJ2-1
abundance: .

CDR3aa: CAISVKGDETQYF
CDR3nt: TGTGCCATCAGTGTAAAAGGGGATGAGACCCAGTACTTC
v_gene: TRBV10-3
d_gene: .
j_gene: TRBJ2-5
abundance: .

CDR3aa: CASSPGDGAGGANEQFF
CDR3nt: TGTGCCAGCAGCCCAGGAGACGGAGCGGGAGGGGCAAATGAGCAGTTCTTC
v_gene: TRBV11-2
d_gene: TRBD2
j_gene: TRBJ2-1
abundance: many

CDR3aa: CASSEDSNEAFF
CDR3nt: TGCGCCAGCAGCGAAGACAGCAATGAAGCTTTCTTT
v_gene: TRBV5-1
d_gene: .
j_gene: TRBJ1-1
abundance: few

CDR3aa: CASSPGNQPQHF
CDR3nt: TGTGCCAGCAGTCCCGGAAATCAGCCCCAGCATTTT
v_gene: TRBV7-9
d_gene: .
j_gene: TRBJ1-5
abundance: few

CDR3aa: CASSYSGRGASTDTQYF
CDR3nt: TGTGCCAGCAGTTACTCGGGCAGGGGCGCGAGCACAGATACGCAGTATTTT
v_gene: TRBV6-5
d_gene: .
j_gene: TRBJ2-3
abundance: few

CDR3aa: CSSFGAVGVNEQFF
CDR3nt: TGCAGCTCTTTCGGGGCAGTCGGGGTCAATGAGCAGTTCTTC
v_gene: TRBV29-1
d_gene: .
j_gene: TRBJ2-1
abundance: .

CDR3aa: CASSPPYRGNTIYF
CDR3nt: TGTGCCAGCTCACCACCGTACAGGGGTAACACCATATATTTT
v_gene: TRBV18
d_gene: TRBD1
j_gene: TRBJ1-3
abundance: .

CDR3aa: CASSESAGSTYNEQFF
CDR3nt: TGCGCCAGCAGTGAGTCCGCAGGGAGCACCTACAATGAGCAGTTCTTC
v_gene: TRBV10-2
d_gene: .
j_gene: TRBJ2-1
abundance: .

CDR3aa: CASRGDRIEAFF
CDR3nt: TGTGCCAGCAGGGGGGACAGGATCGAGGCTTTCTTT
v_gene: TRBV6-1
d_gene: TRBD1
j_gene: TRBJ1-1
abundance: .

CDR3aa: CASSLAGPRSYGYTF
CDR3nt: TGTGCCAGCAGCTTAGCGGGTCCCAGGAGTTATGGCTACACCTTC
v_gene: TRBV7-9
d_gene: .
j_gene: TRBJ1-2
abundance: many

CDR3aa: CASSFGHFYEQYF
CDR3nt: TGTGCCAGCAGTTTCGGTCACTTCTACGAGCAGTACTTC
v_gene: TRBV12-3/TRBV12-4
d_gene: .
j_gene: TRBJ2-7
abundance: few

CDR3aa: CSARDRGLGREQYF
CDR3nt: TGCAGTGCTAGAGATCGAGGTCTAGGGCGGGAGCAGTACTTC
v_gene: TRBV20-1
d_gene: .
j_gene: TRBJ2-7
abundance: .

CDR3aa: CATSGPEGATLPTNEKLFF
CDR3nt: TGTGCCACCAGCGGTCCGGAAGGGGCGACCCTTCCAACTAATGAAAAACTGTTTTTT
v_gene: TRBV15
d_gene: .
j_gene: TRBJ1-4
abundance: few

CDR3aa: CASSLSPLTSYEQYF
CDR3nt: TGTGCCAGCAGCTTATCCCCTCTTACCTCCTACGAGCAGTACTTC
v_gene: TRBV7-9
d_gene: .
j_gene: TRBJ2-7
abundance: few

CDR3aa: CASSATGGNTGELFF
CDR3nt: TGTGCCAGCAGTGCGACAGGGGGCAACACCGGGGAGCTGTTTTTT
v_gene: TRBV6-2/TRBV6-3
d_gene: TRBD1
j_gene: TRBJ2-2
abundance: .

CDR3aa: CASSESGGSSYNEQFF
CDR3nt: TGCGCCAGCAGTGAGTCAGGGGGTAGCTCCTACAATGAGCAGTTCTTC
v_gene: TRBV10-2
d_gene: .
j_gene: TRBJ2-1
abundance: few

CDR3aa: CAHGRARGSSSYNSPLHF
CDR3nt: TGTGCTCACGGAAGGGCCCGAGGAAGTAGCTCCTATAATTCACCCCTCCACTTT
v_gene: TRBV2
d_gene: .
j_gene: TRBJ1-6
abundance: few

CDR3aa: CSVATGESGNTIYF
CDR3nt: TGCAGCGTCGCGACAGGGGAAAGTGGAAACACCATATATTTT
v_gene: TRBV29-1
d_gene: TRBD1
j_gene: TRBJ1-3
abundance: .

CDR3aa: CASSGQGRNQPQHF
CDR3nt: TGTGCCAGCAGTGGACAGGGTAGGAATCAGCCCCAGCATTTT
v_gene: TRBV27
d_gene: TRBD1
j_gene: TRBJ1-5
abundance: .

CDR3aa: CASSLGERGTDTQYF
CDR3nt: TGTGCCAGCAGTTTAGGGGAGAGAGGCACAGATACGCAGTATTTT
v_gene: TRBV12-3/TRBV12-4
d_gene: .
j_gene: TRBJ2-3
abundance: .

CDR3aa: CASSAPGKPNEQFF
CDR3nt: TGTGCCAGCAGCGCCCCCGGCAAACCTAATGAGCAGTTCTTC
v_gene: TRBV7-9
d_gene: .
j_gene: TRBJ2-1
abundance: .

CDR3aa: CASSKGGNTEAFF
CDR3nt: TGTGCCAGCAGTAAGGGGGGTAACACTGAAGCTTTCTTT
v_gene: TRBV6-2/TRBV6-3
d_gene: .
j_gene: TRBJ1-1
abundance: .

CDR3aa: CASSGTAGTDEQYF
CDR3nt: TGCGCCAGCAGCGGGACAGCAGGTACCGACGAGCAGTACTTC
v_gene: TRBV5-1
d_gene: TRBD1
j_gene: TRBJ2-7
abundance: many

CDR3aa: CSCSGTNTGELFF
CDR3nt: TGCAGTTGCAGCGGGACGAACACCGGGGAGCTGTTTTTT
v_gene: TRBV20-1
d_gene: TRBD2
j_gene: TRBJ2-2
abundance: few

CDR3aa: CAIRSGTGLNEQFF
CDR3nt: TGTGCCATCAGATCCGGGACAGGGTTAAATGAGCAGTTCTTC
v_gene: TRBV10-3
d_gene: TRBD1
j_gene: TRBJ2-1
abundance: few

CDR3aa: CASSDPGTASYEQYF
CDR3nt: TGTGCCAGCAGTGACCCCGGGACAGCCTCCTACGAGCAGTACTTC
v_gene: TRBV6-5
d_gene: TRBD1
j_gene: TRBJ2-7
abundance: .